This TCR beta chain was sequenced in a study of cytomegalovirus exposure and HLA in healthy donors. On the study more broadly: Unique TCR beta sequences numbering about 100 million came from approximately 180 million T cells in an earlier analysis.

With regard to this clone: The antigen is not known.

Study-level results: Several top significant clusters appeared, in a later analysis, to be linked to common viral pathogens.

The PCR was carried out with 60 Vbeta primers and 13 Jbeta primers. Sequencing was performed with immunoSEQ multiplex PCR; in TCRdb, only in-frame clones are kept and a portion is missing. The table has approximately 150,000 clones, roughly 80% seen once. The CDR3 runs to 15 residues. Germline V gene sequence: CDR1 MNHNY, CDR2 SVGAGI (reference sequence). V trimming: 2 bases; J trimming: 3 bases; junction bases outside the gene matches: 5. Sequenced input: PBMCs. This TCR was recovered from a man aged 25-45 years in good health and CMV-seronegative. This sequence joins TRBV6-6 and TRBJ2-7; 9 bases fit TRBD2. The chain's CDR3 is CASSYLAGRGYEQYF. The CDR3 bases are TGTGCCAGCAGTTACCTAGCGGGAAGAGGCTACGAGCAGTACTTC.